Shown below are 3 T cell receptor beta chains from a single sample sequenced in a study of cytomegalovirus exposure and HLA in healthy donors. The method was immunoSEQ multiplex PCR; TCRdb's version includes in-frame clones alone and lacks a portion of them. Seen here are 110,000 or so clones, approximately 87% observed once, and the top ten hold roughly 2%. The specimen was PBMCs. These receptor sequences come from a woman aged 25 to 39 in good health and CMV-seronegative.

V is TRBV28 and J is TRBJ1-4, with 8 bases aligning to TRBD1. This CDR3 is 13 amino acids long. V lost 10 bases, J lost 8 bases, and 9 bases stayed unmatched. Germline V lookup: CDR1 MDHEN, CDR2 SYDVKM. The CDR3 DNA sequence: TGTGCCATTCAGGGGGCCTTAGGAGAAAAACTGTTTTTT. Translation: CAIQGALGEKLFF.

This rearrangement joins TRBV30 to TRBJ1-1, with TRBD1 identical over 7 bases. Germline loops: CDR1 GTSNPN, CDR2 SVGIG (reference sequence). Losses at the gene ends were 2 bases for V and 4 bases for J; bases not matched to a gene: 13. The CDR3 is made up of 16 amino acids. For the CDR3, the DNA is TGTGCCTGGAGTTCCTGGACAGGTCCCCGGGGCACTGAAGCTTTCTTT. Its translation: CAWSSWTGPRGTEAFF.

The CDR3 sequence is CASRLQGNTEAFF. DNA of the CDR3: TGTGCCAGCAGGTTACAGGGGAACACTGAAGCTTTCTTT. The V call is TRBV27, the J call TRBJ1-1; a weak D match, TRBD1 (6 bases). The CDR3 length is 13 residues. In germline, CDR1 is MNHEY, CDR2 SMNVEV (reference sequence). V lost 6 bases and J 1 base, leaving 9 bases between the germline ends.